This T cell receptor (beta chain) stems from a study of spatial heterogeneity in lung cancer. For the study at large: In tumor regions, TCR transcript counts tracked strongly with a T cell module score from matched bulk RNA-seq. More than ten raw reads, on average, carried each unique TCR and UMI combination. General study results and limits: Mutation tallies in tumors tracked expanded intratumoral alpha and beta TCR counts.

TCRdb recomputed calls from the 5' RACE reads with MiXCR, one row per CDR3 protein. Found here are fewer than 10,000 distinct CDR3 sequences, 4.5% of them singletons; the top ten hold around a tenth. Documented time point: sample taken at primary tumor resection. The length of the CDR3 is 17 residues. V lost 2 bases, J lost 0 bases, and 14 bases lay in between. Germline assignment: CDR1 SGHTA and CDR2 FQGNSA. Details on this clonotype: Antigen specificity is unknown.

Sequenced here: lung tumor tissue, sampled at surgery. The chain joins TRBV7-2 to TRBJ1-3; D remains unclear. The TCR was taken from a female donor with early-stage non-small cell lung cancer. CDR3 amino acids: CASSLYRMGFSGNTIYF. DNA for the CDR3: TGTGCCAGCAGCTTATATCGAATGGGGTTCTCTGGAAACACCATATATTTT.